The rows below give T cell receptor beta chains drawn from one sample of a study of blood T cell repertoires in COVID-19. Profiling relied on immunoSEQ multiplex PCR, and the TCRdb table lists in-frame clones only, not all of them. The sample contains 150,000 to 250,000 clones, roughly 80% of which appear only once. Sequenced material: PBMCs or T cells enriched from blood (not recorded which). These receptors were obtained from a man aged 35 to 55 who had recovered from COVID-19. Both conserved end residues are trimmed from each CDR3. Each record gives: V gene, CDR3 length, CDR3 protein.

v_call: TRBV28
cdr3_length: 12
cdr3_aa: ASSARPLSNTQY

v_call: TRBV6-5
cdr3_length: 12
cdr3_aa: ASSYSLGATEAF

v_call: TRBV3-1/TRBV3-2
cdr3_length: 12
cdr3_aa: ASSPTGLITEAF

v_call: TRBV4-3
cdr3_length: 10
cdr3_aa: ASSQDVNEQF

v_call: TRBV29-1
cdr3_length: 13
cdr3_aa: SVATWAGSTDTQY

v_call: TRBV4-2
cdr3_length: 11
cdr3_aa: ASSRDLPYEQY

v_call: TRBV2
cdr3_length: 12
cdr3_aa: ASNTDRLNTEAF

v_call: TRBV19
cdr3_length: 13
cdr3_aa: ASSIPSGAHYEQY

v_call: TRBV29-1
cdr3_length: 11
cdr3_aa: SVFSVSTDTQY

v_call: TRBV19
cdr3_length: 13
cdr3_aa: ASSMRGFSEGTQY

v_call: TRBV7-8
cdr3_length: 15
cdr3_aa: ASSERAQPNMNTEAF

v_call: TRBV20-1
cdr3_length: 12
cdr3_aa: SASPTASNYGYT

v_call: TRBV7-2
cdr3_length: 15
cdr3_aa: ASSLGPGTGGRNGYT

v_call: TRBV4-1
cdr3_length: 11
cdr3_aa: ASSVGRQETQY

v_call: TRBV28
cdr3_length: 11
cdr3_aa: ASREETPYGYT

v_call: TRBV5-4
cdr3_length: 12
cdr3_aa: ASRLAGESDTQY

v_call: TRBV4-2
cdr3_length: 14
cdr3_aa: ASSQDPGDSGNTIY

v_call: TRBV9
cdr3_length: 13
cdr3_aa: ASSVNSGTYNEQF

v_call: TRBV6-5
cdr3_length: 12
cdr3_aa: ASRLAGGYNEQF

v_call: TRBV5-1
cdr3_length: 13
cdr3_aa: ASSTGQGAYSPLH

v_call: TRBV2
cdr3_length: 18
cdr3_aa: ASSGRRRGWINRGTDTQY

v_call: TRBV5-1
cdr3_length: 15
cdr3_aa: ASSRTSGRPGTDTQY

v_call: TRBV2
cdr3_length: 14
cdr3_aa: ASRAGTSGNTGELF

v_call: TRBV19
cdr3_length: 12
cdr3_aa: ASSTGTGRQPQH

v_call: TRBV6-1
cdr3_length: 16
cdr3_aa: ASSDNPGTGGFHYGYT

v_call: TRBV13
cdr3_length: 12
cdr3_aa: ASSLEGAFDGYT

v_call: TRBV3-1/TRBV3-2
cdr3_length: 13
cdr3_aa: ASSSDRQALSEAF

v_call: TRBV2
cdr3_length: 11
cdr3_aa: ASSDRGQETQY

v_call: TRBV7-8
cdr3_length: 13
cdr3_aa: ASSLSGGPYYGYT

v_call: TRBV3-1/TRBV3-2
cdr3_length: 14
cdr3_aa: ASSQDAGAGGSPLH

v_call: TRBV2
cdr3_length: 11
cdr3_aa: ARAGRSGDTQY

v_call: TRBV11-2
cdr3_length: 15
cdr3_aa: ASSLFSGGLSGSPLH

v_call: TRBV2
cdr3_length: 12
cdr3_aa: ASRSGGNTGELF

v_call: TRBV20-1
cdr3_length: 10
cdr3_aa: SASDRGDEQF

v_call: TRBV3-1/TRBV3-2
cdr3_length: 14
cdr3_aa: ASSQGLAGGSYEQY

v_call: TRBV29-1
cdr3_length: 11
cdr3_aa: SVRQANTGELF